A selection of T cell receptor beta chains follows, all from one sample in a study of blood T cells in healthy people across ages. A single record per CDR3 protein comes from TCRdb applying MiXCR to the 5' RACE reads. The sample consists of 600,000 to 900,000 distinct CDR3 sequences, 20% to 30% of them appearing once. The same sample was also studied in work on T cells of mothers and their children.

The specimen was blood. Receptor source: a boy younger than 18 in good health. Each CDR3 is given with its conserved first and last residue. Each record gives: clone size, V gene, CDR3 length, J gene, D gene, CDR3 protein, CDR3 DNA. D genes are given only for firm matches. Size is stated for part of the rows, as once, few or many counts, or as a class when the clone is expanded.

>NA|TRBV3-1|18|TRBJ2-1|NA
CASSQAVVALSFYNEQFF
TGTGCCAGCAGCCAGGCCGTGGTAGCGCTTTCCTTTTACAATGAGCAGTTCTTC
>many|TRBV18|14|TRBJ2-7|NA
CASSPESGPHEQYF
TGTGCCAGCTCGCCCGAGTCAGGGCCCCACGAGCAGTACTTC
>few|TRBV7-9|13|TRBJ2-5|NA
CASNPGREETQYF
TGTGCCAGCAACCCAGGAAGGGAAGAGACCCAGTACTTC
>NA|TRBV18|15|TRBJ2-3|NA
CASSGTEGALYTQYF
TGTGCCAGCTCAGGGACCGAGGGAGCCTTGTATACGCAGTATTTT
>few|TRBV4-2|16|TRBJ2-3|NA
CASSQGADLSTDTQYF
TGTGCCAGCAGCCAGGGAGCGGACCTAAGCACAGATACGCAGTATTTT
>few|TRBV12-3/TRBV12-4|17|TRBJ2-5|TRBD2
CASSFGLAGGPEETQYF
TGTGCCAGCAGTTTTGGACTAGCGGGGGGCCCGGAAGAGACCCAGTACTTC
>NA|TRBV3-1|13|TRBJ2-5|TRBD1
CASSRDSPGTQYF
TGTGCCAGCAGCCGGGACAGTCCGGGAACCCAGTACTTC
>NA|TRBV7-9|11|TRBJ1-4|NA
CASNPIEKLFF
TGTGCCAGCAACCCGATCGAAAAACTGTTTTTT
>NA|TRBV7-2|13|TRBJ2-3|NA
CASSHITGDTQYF
TGTGCCAGCAGTCACATCACAGGAGATACGCAGTATTTT
>NA|TRBV10-2|15|TRBJ2-1|NA
CASSVERRIYNEQFF
TGCGCCAGCAGTGTAGAACGGAGGATTTACAATGAGCAGTTCTTC
>NA|TRBV2|15|TRBJ2-7|TRBD1
CASRPDRDLSYEQYF
TGTGCCAGCAGGCCGGACAGGGATCTCTCCTACGAGCAGTACTTC
>NA|TRBV5-1|13|TRBJ2-5|NA
CASGRDPGETQYF
TGCGCCAGCGGCCGGGACCCCGGGGAGACCCAGTACTTC
>once|TRBV4-1|17|TRBJ2-3|TRBD2
CASSQDRRLAGVNTQYF
TGCGCCAGCAGCCAAGACAGGAGACTAGCGGGGGTCAATACGCAGTATTTT
>NA|TRBV5-1|14|TRBJ2-1|NA
CASGYNGPAKEQFF
TGCGCCAGCGGGTATAATGGTCCCGCGAAGGAGCAGTTCTTC
>NA|TRBV9|15|TRBJ2-7|NA
CASSVEAGVLYEQYF
TGTGCCAGCAGCGTAGAGGCAGGGGTTTTGTACGAGCAGTACTTC
>NA|TRBV6-1|15|TRBJ1-5|NA
CASSPRIRGNQPQHF
TGTGCCAGCAGCCCCAGAATACGGGGGAACCAGCCCCAGCATTTT
>few|TRBV11-2|15|TRBJ2-1|NA
CASSSHDGGTDEQFF
TGTGCCAGCAGCTCCCATGACGGGGGTACCGATGAGCAGTTCTTC
>few|TRBV21-1|16|TRBJ2-1|NA
CASITRGGGGSNEQFF
TGTGCCAGCATCACTCGTGGGGGGGGCGGGTCGAATGAGCAGTTCTTC
>few|TRBV6-1|14|TRBJ2-7|NA
CASRDATDSYEQYF
TGTGCCAGCAGGGACGCTACCGACTCCTACGAGCAGTACTTC
>NA|TRBV28|13|TRBJ2-3|TRBD1
CAAHRGYTDTQYF
TGTGCCGCCCACAGGGGTTACACAGATACGCAGTATTTT
>NA|TRBV7-3|14|TRBJ2-1|NA
CASSLHGRYNEQFF
TGTGCCAGCAGCCTACATGGCCGGTACAATGAGCAGTTCTTC
>NA|TRBV25-1|14|TRBJ2-7|TRBD1
CASRSGTGYHEQYF
TGTGCCAGCAGGTCGGGGACAGGGTACCACGAGCAGTACTTC
>NA|TRBV7-9|15|TRBJ2-7|TRBD1
CASSSTTGVGYEQYF
TGTGCCAGCAGCTCTACGACAGGGGTAGGCTACGAGCAGTACTTC
>NA|TRBV12-5|15|TRBJ2-7|TRBD2
CASGLIAGRIYEQYF
TGTGCTAGTGGTTTAATAGCGGGGCGGATCTACGAGCAGTACTTC
>NA|TRBV15|17|TRBJ2-7|TRBD2
CATSRQGLADKSYEQYF
TGTGCCACCAGCCGCCAGGGACTAGCCGACAAATCCTACGAGCAGTACTTC
>few|TRBV12-3/TRBV12-4|17|TRBJ2-3|TRBD2
CASTYRRTSGGTDTQYF
TGTGCCAGCACCTACCGCCGGACTAGCGGGGGCACAGATACGCAGTATTTT
>few|TRBV29-1|13|TRBJ2-3|NA
CSGNWRNTDTQYF
TGCAGCGGCAATTGGAGGAACACAGATACGCAGTATTTT
>NA|TRBV12-3/TRBV12-4|14|TRBJ2-1|NA
CASSWIGGGHEQFF
TGTGCCAGCAGTTGGATAGGCGGGGGCCATGAGCAGTTCTTC
>NA|TRBV12-3/TRBV12-4|17|TRBJ2-6|TRBD1
CASSPTQTGVGANVLTF
TGTGCCAGCAGTCCGACACAAACAGGGGTCGGGGCCAACGTCCTGACTTTC
>few|TRBV7-6|17|TRBJ2-2|NA
CASSPRRGFLATGELFF
TGTGCCAGCAGCCCCCGGAGGGGATTTTTAGCGACCGGGGAGCTGTTTTTT
>few|TRBV7-7|18|TRBJ2-2|TRBD2
CASSLVVTSGANTGELFF
TGTGCTAGCAGCTTAGTTGTAACTAGCGGCGCGAACACCGGGGAGCTGTTTTTT
>few|TRBV18|18|TRBJ2-1|TRBD2
CASSPPTSGGPSYNEQFF
TGTGCCAGCTCACCACCGACTAGCGGGGGACCTTCCTACAATGAGCAGTTCTTC
>few|TRBV10-3|12|TRBJ1-2|TRBD1
CATETGGDGYTF
TGTGCCACCGAGACAGGGGGCGATGGCTACACCTTC
>few|TRBV24-1|14|TRBJ2-5|NA
CATSDFAYQETQYF
TGTGCCACCAGTGACTTTGCCTACCAAGAGACCCAGTACTTC
>few|TRBV10-3|12|TRBJ2-1|NA
CAGGTTNNEQFF
TGTGCCGGCGGGACAACCAACAATGAGCAGTTCTTC
>NA|TRBV12-3/TRBV12-4|14|TRBJ1-2|NA
CASSPPGHIYGYTF
TGTGCCAGCAGTCCCCCCGGGCACATCTATGGCTACACCTTC